There are a few counts of the clone carrying this T cell receptor (beta chain). This sample is part of a study of regulatory T cells in long-lasting Graves disease. Germline V gene lookup returns CDR1 SGHTA and CDR2 FQGNSA. The CDR3 is 15 residues long. Trimming took off 5 bases at V and 1 base at J, with 11 bases between the two ends. Relying on iRepertoire HTBI primers and Arm-PCR of CDR3 regions, the team built TCR beta libraries. One entry per CDR3 protein, called by TCRdb with MiXCR from the multiplex PCR reads. The top ten hold about 26% of the sample, which has around 400,000 distinct CDR3 sequences, around 22% seen once. Sample time point: persistent/refractory GD, antithyroid drugs over 5 years with positive TRAb. Construction of the TCR library relied on RNA isolated from PBMCs. A peripheral blood sample, 8 to 10 milliliters in volume, was drawn into EDTA tubes.

Sequenced material: peripheral blood mononuclear cells (PBMCs), taken when the disease was refractory, from a patient treated with antithyroid drugs. This receptor was obtained from a female donor with Graves disease. The genes are TRBV7-2 and TRBJ1-4; D unclear. In DNA form, the CDR3 reads TGTGCCAGCAGCGTACGGGGAAGAACTAATGAAAAACTGTTTTTT. Protein sequence: CASSVRGRTNEKLFF. The variable domain in full, completed from reference TRBV7-2 and TRBJ1-4, reads GAGVSQSPSNKVTEKGKDVELRCDPISGHTALYWYRQSLGQGLEFLIYFQGNSAPDKSGLPSDRFSAERTGGSVSTLTIQRTQQEDSAVYLCASSVRGRTNEKLFFGSGTQLSVL.